This entry describes one T cell receptor beta chain. The sample belongs to a study of blood T cell repertoires in COVID-19. Study-level background: PBMCs, B-cell-depleted T cells, or T cells were the source of the cDNA or gDNA that made up the material.

Sequencing was performed with immunoSEQ multiplex PCR; in TCRdb, only in-frame clones are kept and a portion is missing. Of under 300,000 clones in the sample, around 87% were seen once. The clonotype comes from an older woman with active or convalescent COVID-19. The source material was peripheral blood.

The chain's CDR3 is CASSEQGARSHQPQHF. DNA for the CDR3: TGTGCCAGCAGCGAGCAGGGGGCAAGGTCCCATCAGCCCCAGCATTTT. The gene calls are TRBV7-2 and TRBJ1-5; 8 bases align to TRBD1. The CDR3 has 16 residues. CDR1 and CDR2 (germline): SGHTA, FQGNSA. With V trimmed by 5 bases and J by 5 bases, 11 bases remained unmatched.